The T cell receptor beta chain described here comes from a study of T cell responses to AZD1222 COVID-19 vaccine. Germline-derived CDR1 and CDR2 are LNHDA and SQIVND (reference sequence). V lost 4 bases, J lost 4 bases, and 9 bases stayed unmatched. This CDR3 comprises 15 residues. Sequencing was performed with immunoSEQ multiplex PCR; in TCRdb, only in-frame clones are kept and a portion is missing. The data contain 72,000 or so clones, about 90% of them singletons. This clone was seen a single time. What it binds is not known. Study-wide points: Clonal diversity may have been underestimated in mostly white British donors.

This clonotype was sampled from an adult in good health. The starting material was peripheral blood, obtained on day 0 of AZD1222 vaccination. The V and J genes are TRBV19 and TRBJ1-1; 7 positions agree with TRBD1. The CDR3: CASSTLRGQGTEAFF. Written as DNA, the CDR3 is TGTGCCAGTAGTACCCTGAGGGGGCAGGGCACTGAAGCTTTCTTT.